This TCR beta chain comes out of a study of blood T cell repertoires in COVID-19. On the study more broadly: The United States, Italy and Spain provided the acute and convalescent COVID-19 samples. PBMCs, B-cell-depleted T cells, or T cells were the source of the cDNA or gDNA that made up the material.

Germline V CDR1 and CDR2: SGHAT, FQNNGV. The length of the CDR3 is 17 residues. Trimming pared 7 bases from V and 0 bases from J, leaving 20 bases between. Repertoires were generated with immunoSEQ multiplex PCR, while TCRdb's copy carries only in-frame clones and drops some. Among roughly 150,000 clones listed, 84% were seen once. The chain uses TRBV11-2 and TRBJ2-3; D unclear. The sample taken for sequencing was peripheral blood. The receptor comes from an elderly woman with COVID-19, enrolled during active disease. The CDR3 loop is CASTDQRSSASTDTQYF. The CDR3 DNA sequence: TGTGCCAGCACAGATCAACGGAGCAGCGCTAGCACAGATACGCAGTATTTT.